Below are 2 T cell receptor beta chains sequenced from a single sample in a study of blood T cells in healthy people across ages. With a J-beta primer mix and a sample-barcoded 5' primer, a second PCR ran about 6 to 11 cycles. MiXCR, run by TCRdb on the 5' RACE reads, gives a single entry per CDR3 protein. In the table there are fewer than 1,000,000 distinct CDR3 sequences, around 45% of which are singletons. The specimen was blood. The receptors were sampled from a man older than 75 in good health.

This clonotype was picked up a small number of times. The V and J genes are TRBV7-9 and TRBJ1-2; the D is unclear. The CDR3 runs to 14 residues. The ends were cut back, 7 bases at V and 4 bases at J, with 16 bases in the middle. In germline, CDR1 is SEHNR, CDR2 FQNEAQ (reference sequence). The CDR3 here is CASNPVRGSYGYTF. The DNA of the CDR3 is TGTGCCAGCAACCCCGTTCGGGGAAGCTATGGCTACACCTTC.

Worth noting for this clonotype: A much larger clone differs by one base, so this may be a read error. The gene calls are TRBV7-2 and TRBJ2-1; tentatively, D is TRBD2 (6 bases). Looked up from germline, CDR1 is SGHTA and CDR2 is FQGNSA. The CDR3 is 14 amino acids. The CDR3 reads CASSPGDFHNKQFF. For the CDR3, the DNA is TGTGCCAGCAGCCCGGGAGACTTCCACAATAAGCAGTTCTTC.